These 14 T cell receptor beta chains were sequenced from one sample in a study of T cells in localized non-small cell lung cancer. Data came from immunoSEQ multiplex PCR; TCRdb stores just in-frame clones and leaves some out. Of approximately 20,000 clones listed, about 83% are singletons. The sample here was peripheral blood, taken before any cancer treatment. The receptors come from a man aged 40 to 75 with stage I lung adenocarcinoma.

V gene TRBV5-1 combines with J gene TRBJ1-1; no reliable D call. CDR3 length: 14 amino acids. Germline V gives CDR1 SGHRS, CDR2 YFSETQ. V was shortened by 0 bases and J by 1 base, with 7 bases between the two germline ends. In nucleotides, the CDR3 is TGCGCCAGCAGCTTGGGGCCAGAGAACACTGAAGCTTTCTTT. Translated: CASSLGPENTEAFF.

This clone appeared a few times. The chain has TRBV6-5 and TRBJ2-3, with 8 bases aligning to TRBD2. This CDR3 has 15 amino acids. Germline V gene sequence: CDR1 MNHEY, CDR2 SVGAGI. V lost 0 bases and J lost 6; bases outside the gene matches: 5. The CDR3 spells CASSYSSGSFDTQYF. The CDR3 DNA reads as TGTGCCAGCAGTTACTCGAGCGGGAGTTTCGATACGCAGTATTTT.

The rearrangement uses TRBV6-5 and TRBJ2-4, with D hard to call. This CDR3 comprises 13 residues. Germline loops: CDR1 MNHEY, CDR2 SVGAGI. Between the trimmed V and J ends, which lost 2 bases and 8 bases, there was a span of 10 bases. The CDR3 sequence is CASSYPLSDIQYF. For the CDR3, the DNA is TGTGCCAGCAGTTACCCCCTTTCAGACATTCAGTACTTC.

The CDR3 DNA reads as TGTGCCTGGAGCTCCGTGACAGGCTATGGCTACACCTTC. This encodes CAWSSVTGYGYTF. The chain recombines TRBV30 with TRBJ1-2; TRBD1 might be the D (6 bases). The CDR3 contains 13 residues. Deletions cut 3 bases from V and 4 bases from J, with 12 bases between. Per germline, CDR1 GTSNPN and CDR2 SVGIG (reference sequence).

This chain connects TRBV19 to TRBJ2-2, with unresolved D. With 0 bases removed from V and 3 bases from J, the gap between germline ends came to 5 bases. Germline CDR1 reads LNHDA; CDR2 reads SQIVND (reference sequence). The CDR3 is made up of 14 amino acids. The CDR3 DNA reads TGTGCCAGTAGTATAGATCTAGACACCGGGGAGCTGTTTTTT. It specifies CASSIDLDTGELFF.

The chain couples TRBV19 to TRBJ2-1; D is perhaps TRBD2 (5 bases). This CDR3 has 14 residues. Germline CDR1 is LNHDA and CDR2 is SQIVND (reference sequence). Trimming shortened V by 5 bases and J by 4 bases, and 12 bases separated the two germline ends. DNA of the CDR3: TGTGCCAGTAGTGATATCGGCGGGTACAATGAGCAGTTCTTC. Residues: CASSDIGGYNEQFF.

The rearrangement uses TRBV2 and TRBJ1-4; D unresolved. From germline, CDR1 is SNHLY and CDR2 FYNNEI. The CDR3 length is 14 residues. Trimming left V 7 bases short and J 3 bases short, with 12 bases between. CDR3: CASKWGSANEKLFF. The CDR3 nucleotides read TGTGCCAGCAAATGGGGATCAGCTAATGAAAAACTGTTTTTT.

This chain joins TRBV7-9 and TRBJ2-7; D remains unclear. Germline CDR1 is SEHNR and CDR2 is FQNEAQ (reference sequence). The CDR3 runs 13 residues. Trimming removed 1 base at V and 2 bases at J, with 6 bases between. Written as DNA, the CDR3 is TGTGCCAGCAGCTTAGTCGTGACCTACGAGCAGTACTTC. As protein: CASSLVVTYEQYF. Together with reference TRBV7-9 and TRBJ2-7, the CDR3 gives the full variable domain: DTGVSQNPRHKITKRGQNVTFRCDPISEHNRLYWYRQTLGQGPEFLTYFQNEAQLEKSRLLSDRFSAERPKGSFSTLEIQRTEQGDSAMYLCASSLVVTYEQYFGPGTRLTVT.

The chain carries TRBV12-2 and TRBJ2-5; the table's D gene call, TRBD2, was not cross checked with the DNA. TRBV12-2 is deemed a pseudogene. This CDR3 contains 15 residues. The CDR3 sequence is CASRNERTIQETQYF. Here the CDR3 DNA reads TGTGCAAGTCGGAACGAGCGCACCATTCAAGAGACCCAGTACTTC.

This sequence joins TRBV5-1 and TRBJ2-1, with D possibly TRBD1 on 6 matching bases. The CDR3 is 11 residues long. Germline CDR1 SGHRS, CDR2 YFSETQ. V was shortened by 6 bases and J by 9 bases, with 10 bases between the two germline ends. CDR3 DNA: TGCGCCAGCAAGTTACAGGGTGAGCAGTTCTTC. It is translated as CASKLQGEQFF.

The chain recombines TRBV7-9 with TRBJ1-4; D ambiguous. Germline values: CDR1 SEHNR, CDR2 FQNEAQ (reference sequence). The ends were cut back, 3 bases at V and 8 bases at J, with 7 bases in the middle. The length of the CDR3 is 12 residues. CDR3 in DNA: TGTGCCAGCAGCTTGTCAGGCGAAAAACTGTTTTTT. Its protein product is CASSLSGEKLFF.

The chain couples TRBV5-1 to TRBJ1-3, with 9 bases fitting TRBD1. Per the germline V gene, CDR1 is SGHRS and CDR2 is YFSETQ. Trimming cost V 4 bases and J 4 bases; bases outside gene matches: 6. This CDR3 has 15 amino acids. The CDR3 DNA reads as TGCGCCAGCAGCCACGGGACAGGGTCCGGAAACACCATATATTTT. Protein: CASSHGTGSGNTIYF.

V usage is TRBV9 and J usage is TRBJ2-1; D is perhaps TRBD2 (6 bases). Trimming cost V 0 bases and J 8 bases, with 12 bases left between them. Germline V gene lookup returns CDR1 SGDLS and CDR2 YYNGEE. This CDR3 has 14 amino acids. DNA of the CDR3: TGTGCCAGCAGCGTAGCGGGAGATAACGATGAGCAGTTCTTC. Protein sequence: CASSVAGDNDEQFF.

The V and J genes are TRBV28 and TRBJ2-7; D is perhaps TRBD2 (6 bases). Germline CDR1 reads MDHEN; CDR2 reads SYDVKM. Trimming cost V 7 bases and J 3 bases, with 13 bases left between them. The CDR3 spans 13 residues. CDR3 loop: CASTVGGDYEQYF. The CDR3 coding sequence is TGTGCCAGCACCGTAGGAGGGGACTACGAGCAGTACTTC.